This section outlines one TCR beta chain sequence together with its context. Its specificity is unknown. The sample comes from a study of blood T cells in healthy people across ages. Study overall: Capture via template switching afforded approximately one barcoded beta molecule per two T cells. Study-wide results and caveats: Without sorted subsets, naive and antigen-experienced compartments could not be conclusively compared.

Using a J-beta primer mix together with a sample-barcoded 5' primer, a second PCR was run for roughly 6 to 11 cycles. TCRdb re-called the 5' RACE reads with MiXCR, one entry per CDR3 protein. The data show 1,800,000 or so distinct CDR3 sequences, with 35% to 50% seen just once and around 23% held by the top ten. The clonotype comes from a human donor in good health. Sequencing was done on a sample of blood.

The CDR3: CASSLLRAGGTDTQYF. The CDR3 region has the DNA TGTGCCAGCAGCTTACTTAGGGCGGGGGGCACAGATACGCAGTATTTT. The chain combines TRBV7-8 with TRBJ2-3, with TRBD2 matching 7 bases. Germline assignment: CDR1 SGHVS and CDR2 FQNEAQ. With V trimmed by 2 bases and J by 1 base, 6 bases remained unmatched. This CDR3 has 16 residues.